This record covers a single TCR beta chain. This sample was included in a study of OX40 agonist ivuxolimab in advanced cancers. Background on the study: Patients received ivuxolimab, an agonistic anti-OX40 (CD134) antibody. The dose-escalation cohort was about 87% male, with a mean age of 60 years, ranging about 20 to 79. Dose-escalation patients were diagnosed with hepatocellular carcinoma, melanoma, renal cell cancer or head and neck cancer.

Individuals having autoimmune disease history or systemic immunosuppression were not enrolled. Measured with immunoSEQ multiplex PCR; TCRdb has only the in-frame clones, and not every one. In the table there are about 63,000 clones, roughly nine tenths of which are singletons. Per the germline V gene, CDR1 is SNHLY and CDR2 is FYNNEI. V lost 2 bases to trimming and J lost 0 bases, with 8 bases between them. The CDR3 has 15 amino acids. V gene TRBV2 combines with J gene TRBJ2-1, with a weak D call TRBD1 (6 bases). The sequencing used CD4+ or CD8+ T cells sorted from blood, collected in a trial of the OX40 agonist ivuxolimab. This TCR was sampled from an adult with an advanced solid tumor such as melanoma, head and neck, liver or kidney cancer. The CDR3 protein is CASSETDSSYNEQFF. The CDR3 bases are TGTGCCAGCAGTGAAACGGACAGCTCCTACAATGAGCAGTTCTTC.